These 23 T cell receptor beta chains originate from one sample sequenced in a study of blood T cell repertoires in COVID-19 (dated by TCRdb to between 2020 and 2021). Libraries were made using the immunoSEQ multiplex PCR assay. TCRdb provides this immuneACCESS table in a form limited to in-frame rearrangements. Some clones are lacking; in checked studies, under half of them reflect an unresolved V gene, and why the rest are absent is not known. The sample yields 350,000 to 400,000 clones; about nine tenths were counted once. 0.86% of the sample rests with the top ten. The sequencing sample was made of PBMCs or T cells enriched from blood (not recorded which). These receptors were collected from a woman aged 40 to 50 who had been exposed to COVID-19.

J is TRBJ2-7 and V is TRBV19, with a possible D match to TRBD2 (5 bases). The germline V gene has CDR1 LNHDA and CDR2 SQIVND (reference sequence). This CDR3 spans 13 amino acids. V was shortened by 1 base and J by 2 bases, with 6 bases between the two germline ends. The DNA of the CDR3 is TGTGCCAGTAGTATAGGAGGGACCTACGAGCAGTACTTC. Translating gives CASSIGGTYEQYF.

The rearrangement joins TRBV29-1 to TRBJ2-7, with 8 positions matching TRBD2. The CDR3 consists of 13 residues. Germline V CDR1 and CDR2: SQVTM, ANQGSEA. The junction had 5 bases not matched to a gene; V was cut back by 4 bases and J by 3 bases. The CDR3 spells CSVARGALYEQYF. For the CDR3, the DNA is TGCAGCGTTGCGCGGGGGGCTCTCTACGAGCAGTACTTC.

In regard to this clone: Other nucleotide sequences in the sample specify the same CDR3. V usage is TRBV18 and J usage is TRBJ1-6, with D maybe TRBD1 (5 bases). Germline lookup yields CDR1 KGHSH and CDR2 LQKENI. Trimming took 6 bases from V and 7 from J, leaving 13 bases between them. The CDR3 sequence is 14 residues long. The CDR3, as DNA: TGTGCCAGCTCCCGGGGGGGGGAAAATTCACCCCTCCACTTT. Translation gives CASSRGGENSPLHF.

V is TRBV30 and J is TRBJ1-2, with D unclear. This CDR3 is 12 amino acids long. Trimming shortened V by 4 bases and J by 8 bases, and 14 bases separated the two germline ends. CDR1 GTSNPN and CDR2 SVGIG come from the germline V gene (reference sequence). This CDR3 reads CAWTEVGYGYTF. The CDR3 DNA follows: TGTGCCTGGACCGAAGTCGGGTACGGCTACACCTTC.

This chain uses TRBV9 with TRBJ2-3; 10 bases map to TRBD2. V gave up 4 bases and J gave up 4 bases; unmatched junction bases: 6. Germline values: CDR1 SGDLS, CDR2 YYNGEE. This CDR3 is built from 15 residues. The DNA for the CDR3 is TGTGCCAGCAGCTCTAGCGGGAGCTTGGCAGATACGCAGTATTTT. Translated, it gives CASSSSGSLADTQYF.

This clone turned up a few times. V gene TRBV19 combines with J gene TRBJ1-1, with a tentative D call TRBD1 (5 bases). With 6 bases removed from V and 0 bases from J, the gap between germline ends came to 14 bases. Germline assignment: CDR1 LNHDA and CDR2 SQIVND (reference sequence). The CDR3 is 15 residues long. CDR3 DNA: TGTGCCAGTAGCCCTCCCGGCAGGGTGAACACTGAAGCTTTCTTT. Amino acids: CASSPPGRVNTEAFF.

The V gene is TRBV14, the J gene TRBJ2-7, with 10 bases fitting TRBD2. This CDR3 contains 17 residues. Trimming cost V 1 base and J 4 bases; bases outside gene matches: 10. Germline V gene sequence: CDR1 SGHDN, CDR2 FVKESK. CDR3: CASSQVPSSGSPYEQYF. The DNA for the CDR3 is TGTGCCAGCAGCCAAGTACCATCTAGCGGGAGTCCGTACGAGCAGTACTTC. Filled out from reference TRBV14 and TRBJ2-7, the complete variable domain reads EAGVTQFPSHSVIEKGQTVTLRCDPISGHDNLYWYRRVMGKEIKFLLHFVKESKQDESGMPNNRFLAERTGGTYSTLKVQPAELEDSGVYFCASSQVPSSGSPYEQYFGPGTRLTVT.

The chain couples TRBV5-6 to TRBJ1-5, with D possibly matching TRBD1 (5 bases). There are 17 residues in the CDR3. V gave up 4 bases and J gave up 3 bases, with 20 bases separating them. The germline CDR1 and CDR2 sequences are SGHDT and YYEEEE. CDR3 nucleotide sequence: TGTGCCAGCAGCCCGTGGGCGGGGCCGGCCCTCAATCAGCCCCAGCATTTT. It specifies CASSPWAGPALNQPQHF. Based on the CDR3 plus reference TRBV5-6 and TRBJ1-5, the full variable domain is DAGVTQSPTHLIKTRGQQVTLRCSPKSGHDTVSWYQQALGQGPQFIFQYYEEEERQRGNFPDRFSGHQFPNYSSELNVNALLLGDSALYLCASSPWAGPALNQPQHFGDGTRLSIL.

The V gene is TRBV19, the J gene TRBJ1-2, with a tentative D call TRBD1 (6 bases). The CDR3 sequence is 14 residues long. With 3 bases removed from V and 4 bases from J, the gap between germline ends came to 12 bases. Germline values: CDR1 LNHDA, CDR2 SQIVND (reference sequence). The CDR3 nucleotides are TGTGCCAGTAGTATGACAGGTAGAAGCTATGGCTACACCTTC. The encoded protein is CASSMTGRSYGYTF.

This sequence joins TRBV11-1 and TRBJ1-6, with D uncertain. CDR1 is SGHAT and CDR2 is FQDESV in the germline V gene (reference sequence). V shed 2 bases and J shed 11 bases, with 10 bases lying between them. The CDR3 totals 13 residues. CDR3 in DNA: TGTGCCAGCAGCTTACTCTTAGGAGCACCCCTCCACTTT. Protein: CASSLLLGAPLHF.

The V and J genes are TRBV30 and TRBJ1-4; D is unresolved. The CDR3 sequence is 13 residues long. The ends were cut back, 5 bases at V and 2 bases at J, with 9 bases in the middle. Germline V gives CDR1 GTSNPN, CDR2 SVGIG (reference sequence). In nucleotides, the CDR3 is TGTGCCTGGGCCGGGAACACTAATGAAAAACTGTTTTTT. Amino acid sequence: CAWAGNTNEKLFF.

The chain links TRBV15 to TRBJ1-2; D is unclear. V shed 3 bases and J shed 7 bases, with 21 bases lying between them. Looked up from germline, CDR1 is LNHNV and CDR2 is YYDKDF (reference sequence). This CDR3 region has 16 residues. In nucleotides, the CDR3 is TGTGCCACCAGCAGTCCCTCCTGGGCGTCCCCCCTTGGCTACACCTTC. It is translated as CATSSPSWASPLGYTF.

The chain combines TRBV5-4 with TRBJ1-2; 11 nucleotides align to TRBD1. Germline lookup yields CDR1 SGHNT and CDR2 YYREEE (reference sequence). The CDR3 runs 14 residues. V gave up 3 bases and J gave up 6 bases; unmatched junction bases: 4. This CDR3 is CASSWGQGEDGYTF. The CDR3 nucleotides are TGTGCCAGCAGCTGGGGACAGGGGGAAGATGGCTACACCTTC. Full variable domain (missing parts from reference TRBV5-4 and TRBJ1-2): ETGVTQSPTHLIKTRGQQVTLRCSSQSGHNTVSWYQQALGQGPQFIFQYYREEENGRGNFPPRFSGLQFPNYSSELNVNALELDDSALYLCASSWGQGEDGYTFGSGTRLTVV.

The chain is built from TRBV3-1 (or the pseudogene TRBV3-2) and TRBJ1-4; 7 nucleotides align to TRBD1. Germline-derived CDR1 and CDR2 are LGHDT and YNNKEL (reference sequence). Trimming took 2 bases from V and 8 from J; bases not matched to a gene: 8. This CDR3 comprises 15 residues. CDR3 bases: TGTGCCAGCAGCCAATCGACAGGGAGGAACGAAAAACTGTTTTTT. Translated: CASSQSTGRNEKLFF.

The CDR3 bases are TGCGCCAGCAGCTTGGTGGGGGCCGGGGAGACCCAGTACTTC. Translating it yields CASSLVGAGETQYF. This chain connects TRBV5-1 to TRBJ2-5; TRBD1 might be the D (6 bases). The CDR3 is 14 residues long. Trimming pared 0 bases from V and 5 bases from J, leaving 11 bases between. Germline CDR1 and CDR2: SGHRS and YFSETQ. The entire variable domain, with the rest obtained from reference TRBV5-1 and TRBJ2-5, is as follows: KAGVTQTPRYLIKTRGQQVTLSCSPISGHRSVSWYQQTPGQGLQFLFEYFSETQRNKGNFPGRFSGRQFSNSRSEMNVSTLELGDSALYLCASSLVGAGETQYFGPGTRLLVL.

The chain joins TRBV6-1 to TRBJ2-1, with 9 bases lining up with TRBD2. J was trimmed by 9 bases and V by 0 bases; bases with no gene match: 15. From germline, CDR1 is MNHNS and CDR2 SASEGT. The CDR3 consists of 18 residues. The CDR3 region is CASSEALSPSGVRAEQFF. In nucleotides, the CDR3 is TGTGCCAGCAGTGAAGCTCTTTCCCCTAGCGGGGTTCGTGCTGAGCAGTTCTTC.

The V gene is TRBV6-2 or TRBV6-3, the J gene TRBJ2-3; 11 nucleotides line up with TRBD1. The CDR3 length is 15 residues. From germline, CDR1 is MNHEY and CDR2 SVGEGT. With V trimmed by 4 bases and J by 6 bases, 6 bases remained unmatched. For the CDR3, the DNA is TGTGCCAGCAGTTTTAGGACAGGGGGCGCGGATACGCAGTATTTT. Translated: CASSFRTGGADTQYF.

This clone was seen just once. The chain recombines TRBV30 with TRBJ1-3; no definite D call. Germline-derived CDR1 and CDR2 are GTSNPN and SVGIG (reference sequence). The ends were cut back, 5 bases at V and 4 bases at J, with 12 bases in the middle. The CDR3 runs 13 residues. The CDR3 coding sequence is TGTGCCTGGTTTAGCGAGCCCGGAAACACCATATATTTT. The encoded protein is CAWFSEPGNTIYF. The whole variable domain, filled in from reference TRBV30 and TRBJ1-3, reads SQTIHQWPATLVQPVGSPLSLECTVEGTSNPNLYWYRQAAGRGLQLLFYSVGIGQISSEVPQNLSASRPQDRQFILSSKKLLLSDSGFYLCAWFSEPGNTIYFGEGSWLTVV.

The chain uses TRBV5-6 and TRBJ2-5, with D possibly being TRBD2 (6 bases). The CDR3 has 14 amino acids. Per the germline V gene, CDR1 is SGHDT and CDR2 is YYEEEE. The V end lost 1 base, the J end lost 1 base, and 8 bases lay between the germline ends. As DNA, the CDR3 is TGTGCCAGCAGCTTGTTCGGGAGCCAAGAGACCCAGTACTTC. Amino acids: CASSLFGSQETQYF. Looking up the rest from reference TRBV5-6 and TRBJ2-5 gives the full variable domain: DAGVTQSPTHLIKTRGQQVTLRCSPKSGHDTVSWYQQALGQGPQFIFQYYEEEERQRGNFPDRFSGHQFPNYSSELNVNALLLGDSALYLCASSLFGSQETQYFGPGTRLLVL.

This chain joins TRBV12-3 or TRBV12-4 and TRBJ1-5, with D unclear. V gave up 5 bases and J gave up 3 bases, with 8 bases separating them. This CDR3 comprises 13 residues. The CDR3, as DNA: TGTGCCAGCAGTCTGCGTGACAATCAGCCCCAGCATTTT. Translated, it gives CASSLRDNQPQHF.

The chain has TRBV5-4 and TRBJ2-2, with 16 bases matching TRBD2. CDR1 SGHNT and CDR2 YYREEE come from the germline V gene (reference sequence). The J segment lost 7 bases and the V segment lost 4 bases, leaving 7 bases of the junction unmatched. CDR3 length: 17 amino acids. The chain's CDR3 is CASSPGTSGGAGGELFF. The CDR3 DNA reads as TGTGCCAGCAGCCCAGGGACTAGCGGGGGGGCAGGCGGGGAGCTGTTTTTT.

The gene calls are TRBV18 and TRBJ2-5; D is unresolved. CDR1 and CDR2 (germline): KGHSH, LQKENI. The CDR3 has 11 amino acids. The V end lost 6 bases, the J end lost 5 bases, and 7 bases lay between the germline ends. CDR3 DNA sequence: TGTGCCAGCTCCACCCAGGAGACCCAGTACTTC. This gives the protein CASSTQETQYF.

The rearrangement links TRBV12-3 or TRBV12-4 to TRBJ1-2; no clear D. The CDR3 contains 12 residues. With 2 bases removed from V and 4 bases from J, the gap between germline ends came to 5 bases. This CDR3 reads CASSLNLYGYTF. In DNA form, the CDR3 reads TGTGCCAGCAGTTTAAATCTCTATGGCTACACCTTC.